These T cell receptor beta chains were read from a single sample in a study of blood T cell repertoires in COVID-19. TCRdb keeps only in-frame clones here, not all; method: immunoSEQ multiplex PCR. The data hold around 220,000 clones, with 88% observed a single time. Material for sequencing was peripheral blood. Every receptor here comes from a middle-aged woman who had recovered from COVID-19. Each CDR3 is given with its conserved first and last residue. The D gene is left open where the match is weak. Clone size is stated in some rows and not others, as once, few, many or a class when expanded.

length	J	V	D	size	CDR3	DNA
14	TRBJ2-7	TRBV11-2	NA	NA	CASSLDHISYEQYF	TGTGCCAGCAGCTTAGATCACATCTCCTACGAGCAGTACTTC
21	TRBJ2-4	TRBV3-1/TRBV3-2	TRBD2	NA	CASSQDYRLAGGTGAKNIQYF	TGTGCCAGCAGCCAAGATTACCGACTAGCGGGAGGAACCGGGGCCAAAAACATTCAGTACTTC
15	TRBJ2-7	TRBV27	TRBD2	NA	CASSPAGGIGYEQYF	TGTGCCAGCAGTCCGGCCGGGGGGATTGGGTACGAGCAGTACTTC
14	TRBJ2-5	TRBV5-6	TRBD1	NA	CASSRQGFEETQYF	TGTGCCAGCAGCCGACAGGGGTTCGAAGAGACCCAGTACTTC
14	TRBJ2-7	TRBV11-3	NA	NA	CASSSGVPTYEQYF	TGTGCCAGCAGCTCCGGAGTACCCACCTACGAGCAGTACTTC
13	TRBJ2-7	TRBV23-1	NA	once	CASSHQGGYEQYF	TGCGCCAGCAGTCACCAGGGTGGGTACGAGCAGTACTTC
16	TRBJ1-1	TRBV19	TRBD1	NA	CASSIVPTGAGSEAFF	TGTGCCAGTAGTATAGTCCCTACAGGGGCGGGAAGTGAAGCTTTCTTT
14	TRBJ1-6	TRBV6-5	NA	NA	CASRIQGYDSPLHF	TGTGCCAGCAGAATTCAGGGTTATGATTCACCCCTCCACTTT
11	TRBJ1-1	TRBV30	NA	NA	CAWIQNTEAFF	TGTGCCTGGATCCAAAACACTGAAGCTTTCTTT
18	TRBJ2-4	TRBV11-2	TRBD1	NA	CASSLGQGKSLAKNIQYF	TGTGCCAGCAGCCTGGGACAGGGAAAATCTCTAGCCAAAAACATTCAGTACTTC